This T cell receptor (beta chain) is from a study of T cells in Graves' hyperthyroidism and ophthalmopathy. This clonotype was observed many times. Over 18 months, lack of ophthalmopathy progression marked Graves' hyperthyroidism as stable. The CDR3 totals 13 residues. Germline loops: CDR1 SEHNR, CDR2 FQNEAQ (reference sequence). V was trimmed by 2 bases and J by 2 bases, leaving 6 bases between them. RNA transcripts yielded amplified TCR beta CDR3 regions. The TCR CDR3 first-round RT-PCR relied on the HTBI primer set. Via MiXCR, TCRdb re-called the multiplex PCR reads, giving one row per CDR3 protein. This table holds about 560,000 distinct CDR3 sequences, around 46% found once.

The rearrangement links TRBV7-9 to TRBJ2-5, with no clear D. The origin of this receptor is a woman aged 18-30 years with Graves' hyperthyroidism. Sequencing was performed on peripheral blood or thyroid tissue (not recorded which). The CDR3 region is CASSLRRQETQYF. In DNA form, the CDR3 reads TGTGCCAGCAGCTTACGCCGGCAAGAGACCCAGTACTTC.